Listed below are T cell receptor beta chains from one sample, sequenced in a study of blood T cell repertoires in COVID-19. The method was immunoSEQ multiplex PCR; TCRdb's version includes in-frame clones alone and lacks a portion of them. The sample contains under 500,000 clones, about 90% of which appear only once. The sample was PBMCs or T cells enriched from blood (not recorded which). The receptor source for this set is a woman aged 18-29 years with acute COVID-19. Each CDR3 is given with its conserved first and last residue. The order of the fields is J gene, V gene, D gene, clone size, CDR3 DNA, CDR3 protein. D genes are given only for firm matches. Size tells how often a clone was seen (once, few, many) or the class of an expanded clone, and some rows leave it out.

>TRBJ1-2|TRBV24-1|TRBD1|.
TGTGCCACCAGGGACAGGCTAATTGATGGCTACACCTTC
CATRDRLIDGYTF
>TRBJ1-2|TRBV6-5|TRBD1|once
TGTGCCAGCTGGGGACAGACACACAGCTATGGCTACACCTTC
CASWGQTHSYGYTF
>TRBJ1-5|TRBV28|TRBD1|once
TGTGCCAGCAGGCCCTATCCGGGACAGGGTTCGACTCAGCCCCAGCATTTT
CASRPYPGQGSTQPQHF
>TRBJ1-1|TRBV4-1|TRBD1|.
TGCGCCAGCAGCCACCAACAGGGGTTGAACACTGAAGCTTTCTTT
CASSHQQGLNTEAFF
>TRBJ2-7|TRBV23-1|TRBD1|.
TGCGCCAGCAGTCGACAGGGTATGCAGTACTTC
CASSRQGMQYF
>TRBJ1-5|TRBV5-1|.|.
TGCGCCAGCAGCCCGGGGGTGGGAAATCAGCCCCAGCATTTT
CASSPGVGNQPQHF
>TRBJ1-2|TRBV28|.|.
TGTGCCAGCAGTTTATCCGGGGCTAACTATGGCTACACCTTC
CASSLSGANYGYTF
>TRBJ2-7|TRBV10-1|.|.
TGCGCCAGCACCGGACAGCCTGCCGGCGAGCAGTACTTC
CASTGQPAGEQYF
>TRBJ1-5|TRBV19|TRBD1|.
TGTGCCAGTAGAGGGACAGATAGCAATCAGCCCCAGCATTTT
CASRGTDSNQPQHF
>TRBJ1-1|TRBV7-8|.|once
TGTGCCAGCAGCTTAGGGGTCCCGCAGGGGTTGGCGAACACTGAAGCTTTCTTT
CASSLGVPQGLANTEAFF